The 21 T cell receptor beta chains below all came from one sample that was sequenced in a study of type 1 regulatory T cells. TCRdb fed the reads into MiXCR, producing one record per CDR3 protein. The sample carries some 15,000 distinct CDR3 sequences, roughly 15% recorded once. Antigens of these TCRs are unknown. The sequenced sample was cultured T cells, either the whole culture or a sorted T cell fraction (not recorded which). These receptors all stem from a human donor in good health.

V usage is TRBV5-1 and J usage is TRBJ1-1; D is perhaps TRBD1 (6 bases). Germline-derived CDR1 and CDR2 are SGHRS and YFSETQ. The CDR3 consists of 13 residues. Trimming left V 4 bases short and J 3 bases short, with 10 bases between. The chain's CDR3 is CASSLRTDTEAFF. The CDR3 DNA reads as TGCGCCAGCAGCCTAAGGACAGACACTGAAGCTTTCTTT.

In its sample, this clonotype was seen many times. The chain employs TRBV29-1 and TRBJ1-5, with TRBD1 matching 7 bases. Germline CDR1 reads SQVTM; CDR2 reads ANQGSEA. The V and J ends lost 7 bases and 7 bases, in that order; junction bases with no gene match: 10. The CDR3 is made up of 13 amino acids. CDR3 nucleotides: TGCAGCGCCCTAACAGGGGATGACCAGCCCCAGCATTTT. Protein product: CSALTGDDQPQHF.

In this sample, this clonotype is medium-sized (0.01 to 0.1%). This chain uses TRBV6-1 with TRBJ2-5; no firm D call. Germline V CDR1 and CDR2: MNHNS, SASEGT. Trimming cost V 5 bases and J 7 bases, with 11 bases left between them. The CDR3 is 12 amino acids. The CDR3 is CASSPHLRTQYF. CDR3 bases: TGTGCCAGCAGTCCTCATCTCCGGACCCAGTACTTC.

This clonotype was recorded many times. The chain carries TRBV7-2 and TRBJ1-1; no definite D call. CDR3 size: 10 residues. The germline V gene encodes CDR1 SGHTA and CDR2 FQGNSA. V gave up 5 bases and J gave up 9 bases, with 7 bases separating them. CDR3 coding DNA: TGTGCCAGCAGCCAATCCCAAGCTTTCTTT. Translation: CASSQSQAFF.

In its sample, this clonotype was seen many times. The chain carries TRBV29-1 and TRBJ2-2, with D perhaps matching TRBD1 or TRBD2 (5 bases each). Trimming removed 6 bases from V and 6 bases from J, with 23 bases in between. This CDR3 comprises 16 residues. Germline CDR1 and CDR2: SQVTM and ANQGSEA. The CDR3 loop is CSVWPGPHRGAGELFF. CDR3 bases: TGCAGCGTCTGGCCGGGACCCCACAGAGGGGCCGGGGAGCTGTTTTTT.

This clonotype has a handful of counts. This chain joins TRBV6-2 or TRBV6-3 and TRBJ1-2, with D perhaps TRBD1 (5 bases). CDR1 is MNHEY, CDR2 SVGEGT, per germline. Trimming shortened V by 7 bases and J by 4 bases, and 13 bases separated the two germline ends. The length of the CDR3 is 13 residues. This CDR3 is CASNNGGTYGYTF. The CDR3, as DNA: TGTGCCAGCAACAACGGAGGGACCTATGGCTACACCTTC.

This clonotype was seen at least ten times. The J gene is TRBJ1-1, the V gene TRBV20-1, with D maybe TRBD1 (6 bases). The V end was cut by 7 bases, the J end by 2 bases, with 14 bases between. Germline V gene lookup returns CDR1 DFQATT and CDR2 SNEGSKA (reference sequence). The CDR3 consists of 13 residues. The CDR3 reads CSVPGAANTEAFF. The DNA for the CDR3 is TGCAGTGTCCCGGGGGCCGCAAACACTGAAGCTTTCTTT.

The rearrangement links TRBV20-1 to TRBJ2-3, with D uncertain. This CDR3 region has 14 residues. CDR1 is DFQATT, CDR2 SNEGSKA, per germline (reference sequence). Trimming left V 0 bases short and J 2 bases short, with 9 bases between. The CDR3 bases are TGCAGTGCTAGAGAACAGAAAATCACAGATACGCAGTATTTT. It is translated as CSAREQKITDTQYF.

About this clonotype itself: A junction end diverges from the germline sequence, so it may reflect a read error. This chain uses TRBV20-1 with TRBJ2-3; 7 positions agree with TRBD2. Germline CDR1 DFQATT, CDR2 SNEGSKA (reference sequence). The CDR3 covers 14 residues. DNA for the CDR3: TGCAGTACTAGAGGTGGCGGGAGTATCGATACGCAGTATTTT. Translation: CSTRGGGSIDTQYF.

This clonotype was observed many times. CDR3 amino acids: CASSSGTIDEQFF. CDR3 coding DNA: TGTGCCAGCAGCTCCGGGACTATCGATGAGCAGTTCTTC. The chain combines TRBV7-3 with TRBJ2-1, with 7 bases identical to TRBD2. The CDR3 extends over 13 amino acids. Germline loops: CDR1 SGHTA, CDR2 FQGTGA. V lost 4 bases and J lost 8; bases outside the gene matches: 5.

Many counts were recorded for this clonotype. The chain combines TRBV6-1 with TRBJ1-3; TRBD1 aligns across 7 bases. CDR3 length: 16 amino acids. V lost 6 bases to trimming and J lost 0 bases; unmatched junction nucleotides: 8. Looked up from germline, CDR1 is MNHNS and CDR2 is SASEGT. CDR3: CASSPQGPSSGNTIYF. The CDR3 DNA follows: TGTGCCAGCAGCCCACAGGGGCCTTCCTCTGGAAACACCATATATTTT.

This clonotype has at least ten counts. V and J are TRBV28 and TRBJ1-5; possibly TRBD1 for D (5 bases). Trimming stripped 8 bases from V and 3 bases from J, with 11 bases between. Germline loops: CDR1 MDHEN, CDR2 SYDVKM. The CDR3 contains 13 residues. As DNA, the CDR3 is TGTGCCAGCCTATCAGGGTTCAATCAGCCCCAGCATTTT. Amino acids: CASLSGFNQPQHF.

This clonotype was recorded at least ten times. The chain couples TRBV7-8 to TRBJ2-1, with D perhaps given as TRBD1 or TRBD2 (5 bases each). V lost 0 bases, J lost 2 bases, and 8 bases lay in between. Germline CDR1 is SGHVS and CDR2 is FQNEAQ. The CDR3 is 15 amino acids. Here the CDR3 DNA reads TGTGCCAGCAGCTTAGCGCCGGGGCCCTACAATGAGCAGTTCTTC. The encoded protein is CASSLAPGPYNEQFF.

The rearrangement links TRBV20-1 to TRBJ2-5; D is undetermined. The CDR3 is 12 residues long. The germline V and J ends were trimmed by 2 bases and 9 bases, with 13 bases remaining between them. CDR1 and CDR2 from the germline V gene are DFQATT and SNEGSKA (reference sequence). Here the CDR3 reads CSARRQIVSQYF. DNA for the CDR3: TGCAGTGCTAGACGTCAGATAGTTTCCCAGTACTTC.

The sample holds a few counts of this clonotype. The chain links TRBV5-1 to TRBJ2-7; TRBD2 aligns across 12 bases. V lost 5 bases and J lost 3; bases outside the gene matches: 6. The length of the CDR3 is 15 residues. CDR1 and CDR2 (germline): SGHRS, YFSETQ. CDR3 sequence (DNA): TGCGCCAGCAGTTTCGGACTAGCGGGGTTCTACGAGCAGTACTTC. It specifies CASSFGLAGFYEQYF.

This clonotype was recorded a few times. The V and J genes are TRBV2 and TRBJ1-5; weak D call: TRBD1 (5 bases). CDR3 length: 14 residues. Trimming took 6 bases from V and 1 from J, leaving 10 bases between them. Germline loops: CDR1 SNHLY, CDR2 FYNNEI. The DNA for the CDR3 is TGTGCCAGCAGCCTTCAGGGAAGCAATCAGCCCCAGCATTTT. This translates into CASSLQGSNQPQHF.

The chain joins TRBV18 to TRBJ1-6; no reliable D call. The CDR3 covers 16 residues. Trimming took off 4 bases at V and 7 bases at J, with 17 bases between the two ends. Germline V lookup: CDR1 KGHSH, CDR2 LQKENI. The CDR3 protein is CASSHGSTEWNSPLHF. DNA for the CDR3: TGTGCCAGCTCACACGGTTCGACTGAGTGGAATTCACCCCTCCACTTT. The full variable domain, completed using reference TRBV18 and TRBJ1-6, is NAGVMQNPRHLVRRRGQEARLRCSPMKGHSHVYWYRQLPEEGLKFMVYLQKENIIDESGMPKERFSAEFPKEGPSILRIQQVVRGDSAAYFCASSHGSTEWNSPLHFGNGTRLTVT.

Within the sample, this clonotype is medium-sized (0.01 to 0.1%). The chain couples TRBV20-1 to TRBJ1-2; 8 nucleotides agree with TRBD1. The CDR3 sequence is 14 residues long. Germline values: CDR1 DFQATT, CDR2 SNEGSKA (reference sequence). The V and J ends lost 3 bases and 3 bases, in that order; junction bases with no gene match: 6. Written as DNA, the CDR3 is TGCAGTGCTAGGGAATCAGGGGGCGACTATGGCTACACCTTC. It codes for CSARESGGDYGYTF.

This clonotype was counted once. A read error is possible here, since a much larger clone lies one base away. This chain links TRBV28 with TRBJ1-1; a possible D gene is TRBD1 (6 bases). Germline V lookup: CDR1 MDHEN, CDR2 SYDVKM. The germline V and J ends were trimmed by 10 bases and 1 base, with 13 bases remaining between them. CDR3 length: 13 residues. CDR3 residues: CATYQGTNTEAFF. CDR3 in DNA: TGTGCCACCTACCAGGGGACGAACACTGAAGCTTTCTTT. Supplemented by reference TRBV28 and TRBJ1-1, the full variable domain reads DVKVTQSSRYLVKRTGEKVFLECVQDMDHENMFWYRQDPGLGLRLIYFSYDVKMKEKGDIPEGYSVSREKKERFSLILESASTNQTSMYLCATYQGTNTEAFFGQGTRLTVV.

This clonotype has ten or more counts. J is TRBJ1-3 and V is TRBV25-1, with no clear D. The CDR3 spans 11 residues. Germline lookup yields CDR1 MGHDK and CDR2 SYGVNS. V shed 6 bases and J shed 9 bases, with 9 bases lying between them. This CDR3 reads CASRGSVTIYF. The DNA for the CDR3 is TGTGCCAGCAGGGGGTCCGTCACCATATATTTT.

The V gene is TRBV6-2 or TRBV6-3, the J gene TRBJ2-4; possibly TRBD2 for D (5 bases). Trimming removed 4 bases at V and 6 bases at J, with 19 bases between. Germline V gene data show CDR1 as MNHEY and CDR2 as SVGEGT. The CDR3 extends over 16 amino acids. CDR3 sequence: CASSSALGSPRNIQYF. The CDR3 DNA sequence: TGTGCCAGCAGTTCCGCACTAGGGAGCCCTCGAAACATTCAGTACTTC.